These 25 T cell receptor beta chains originate from one sample sequenced in a study of OX40 agonist ivuxolimab in advanced cancers. Repertoires were generated with immunoSEQ multiplex PCR, while TCRdb's copy carries only in-frame clones and drops some. The repertoire consists of roughly 89,000 clones, with approximately 90% occurring once and the leading ten covering about 7.7%. The sequencing here drew on CD4+ or CD8+ T cells sorted from blood, taken in a trial of the OX40 agonist ivuxolimab. These receptors all stem from an adult with an advanced solid tumor such as melanoma, head and neck, liver or kidney cancer.

The chain links TRBV6-1 to TRBJ2-7, with 10 bases lining up with TRBD1. V was clipped by 4 bases and J by 4 bases; unmatched bases: 4. Germline CDR1 MNHNS, CDR2 SASEGT. The CDR3 covers 14 residues. The CDR3 sequence: CASSGWTGGYEQYF. The CDR3 DNA is TGTGCCAGCAGTGGATGGACAGGGGGGTACGAGCAGTACTTC.

This clone was seen ten or more times. The chain has TRBV28 and TRBJ2-7; the match to TRBD2 covers 10 bases. Per germline, CDR1 MDHEN and CDR2 SYDVKM. J gave up 6 bases and V 6 bases, and 5 bases lay outside the gene matches. This CDR3 comprises 13 residues. CDR3 in amino acids: CASRPSGRGEQYF. As DNA, the CDR3 is TGTGCCAGCAGACCCAGCGGGAGGGGCGAGCAGTACTTC.

This chain links TRBV6-5 with TRBJ1-4, with D unresolved. V shed 8 bases and J shed 5 bases, with 12 bases lying between them. The CDR3 is 13 amino acids. CDR1 and CDR2 from the germline V gene are MNHEY and SVGAGI. CDR3 residues: CASGPSRNEKLFF. The CDR3 region has the DNA TGTGCCAGCGGCCCTTCGAGGAATGAAAAACTGTTTTTT.

The chain joins TRBV5-5 to TRBJ2-2; D call uncertain. The V gene's germline CDR1 is SGHKS and CDR2 YYEKEE (reference sequence). The CDR3 contains 11 residues. Trimming stripped 1 base from V and 7 bases from J, with 2 bases between. CDR3 DNA sequence: TGTGCCAGCAGCTTGATCGGGGAGCTGTTTTTT. It codes for CASSLIGELFF.

The rearrangement links TRBV11-1 to TRBJ2-1, with 7 bases lining up with TRBD2. This CDR3 region has 14 residues. In germline, CDR1 is SGHAT, CDR2 FQDESV (reference sequence). With 1 base clipped from V and 8 bases from J, the junction kept 5 bases outside the gene matches. The CDR3 sequence: CASSLGLAVDEQFF. CDR3 sequence (DNA): TGTGCCAGCAGCTTAGGACTAGCAGTCGATGAGCAGTTCTTC.

This chain links TRBV6-5 with TRBJ2-6; 7 bases map to TRBD1. The length of the CDR3 is 16 residues. V lost 2 bases to trimming and J lost 0 bases; unmatched junction nucleotides: 1. The germline V gene encodes CDR1 MNHEY and CDR2 SVGAGI. The DNA of the CDR3 is TGTGCCAGCAGTTACGCAGGGGGCTCTGGGGCCAACGTCCTGACTTTC. Translating gives CASSYAGGSGANVLTF.

The chain combines TRBV25-1 with TRBJ1-2, with D perhaps matching TRBD1 (5 bases). The CDR3 has 14 amino acids. Trimming removed 1 base at V and 4 bases at J, with 10 bases between. CDR1 is MGHDK, CDR2 SYGVNS, per germline. CDR3 sequence reads: CASSESVGGYGYTF. DNA of the CDR3: TGTGCCAGCAGTGAATCAGTGGGGGGCTATGGCTACACCTTC.

The chain combines TRBV9 with TRBJ2-7, with TRBD1 matching 7 bases. With 0 bases clipped from V and 2 bases from J, the junction kept 2 bases outside the gene matches. Germline loops: CDR1 SGDLS, CDR2 YYNGEE. This CDR3 is built from 14 residues. CDR3 region: CASSVAQGTYEQYF. CDR3 nucleotides: TGTGCCAGCAGCGTAGCACAGGGGACCTACGAGCAGTACTTC. Variable domain in full (rest from reference TRBV9 and TRBJ2-7): DSGVTQTPKHLITATGQRVTLRCSPRSGDLSVYWYQQSLDQGLQFLIQYYNGEERAKGNILERFSAQQFPDLHSELNLSSLELGDSALYFCASSVAQGTYEQYFGPGTRLTVT.

This clone was seen once. V is TRBV10-3 and J is TRBJ1-1, with 8 nucleotides matching TRBD1. The CDR3 has 14 amino acids. Germline V gene sequence: CDR1 ENHRY, CDR2 SYGVKD. The J segment lost 6 bases and the V segment lost 2 bases, leaving 5 bases of the junction unmatched. The CDR3 DNA reads TGTGCCATCAGTGAGCCGACGACAGGGGCTGAAGCTTTCTTT. It translates to CAISEPTTGAEAFF.

The rearrangement uses TRBV11-3 and TRBJ2-1; 8 bases are a match to TRBD2. The junction had 14 bases not matched to a gene; V was cut back by 6 bases and J by 10 bases. Germline assignment: CDR1 SGHNT and CDR2 YENEEA. This CDR3 contains 15 residues. The CDR3 is CASRSRGLAEGEQFF. As DNA, the CDR3 is TGTGCCAGCAGATCCCGAGGACTAGCTGAGGGGGAGCAGTTCTTC.

V gene TRBV28 combines with J gene TRBJ2-7, with 7 nucleotides matching TRBD1. The germline CDR1 and CDR2 sequences are MDHEN and SYDVKM. Unmatched junction bases numbered 4, after V lost 6 bases and J lost 2 bases. This CDR3 region has 13 residues. CDR3 DNA sequence: TGTGCCAGCAGGGCAGGGGGTCCCTACGAGCAGTACTTC. Its protein is CASRAGGPYEQYF.

The chain recombines TRBV6-6 with TRBJ1-2; D is undetermined. This CDR3 is built from 15 residues. Trimming took off 2 bases at V and 8 bases at J, with 18 bases between the two ends. Per the germline V gene, CDR1 is MNHNY and CDR2 is SVGAGI (reference sequence). CDR3 protein: CASSYHQNTGGGYTF. The CDR3 coding sequence is TGTGCCAGCAGTTACCACCAAAATACCGGTGGGGGCTACACCTTC.

The rearrangement uses TRBV27 and TRBJ2-7; D remains unclear. The germline V and J ends were trimmed by 6 bases and 2 bases, with 14 bases remaining between them. The CDR3 contains 14 residues. Germline V gene lookup returns CDR1 MNHEY and CDR2 SMNVEV (reference sequence). The CDR3 DNA reads TGTGCCAGCAGCCGAGCCGGGCCTACCTACGAGCAGTACTTC. This translates into CASSRAGPTYEQYF.

The chain carries TRBV4-1 and TRBJ2-5; no clear D. The CDR3 length is 15 residues. From germline, CDR1 is MGHRA and CDR2 YSYEKL. Between the trimmed V and J ends, which lost 3 bases and 1 base, there was a span of 12 bases. The CDR3 bases are TGCGCCAGCAGCCACGGCGTAGTGGGCCAAGAGACCCAGTACTTC. Translation gives CASSHGVVGQETQYF.

CDR3 sequence (DNA): TGTGCCAGCAGTTCTACTCGGGACACCCACTATGGCTACACCTTC. It encodes CASSSTRDTHYGYTF. This rearrangement joins TRBV28 to TRBJ1-2; D may be TRBD1 (6 bases). Germline V lookup: CDR1 MDHEN, CDR2 SYDVKM. The germline V and J ends were trimmed by 4 bases and 3 bases, with 15 bases remaining between them. The CDR3 runs to 15 residues.

The V and J genes are TRBV30 and TRBJ2-1; D is ambiguous. The V end lost 2 bases, the J end lost 1 base, and 6 bases lay between the germline ends. The CDR3 runs to 13 residues. The germline V gene encodes CDR1 GTSNPN and CDR2 SVGIG (reference sequence). DNA for the CDR3: TGTGCCTGGAGTAAGAGGTCCTACAATGAGCAGTTCTTC. Its translation is CAWSKRSYNEQFF.

This clone appeared a single time. The rearrangement joins TRBV5-4 to TRBJ2-7; D is possibly TRBD1 or TRBD2 (5 bases each). Trimming took off 7 bases at V and 6 bases at J, with 20 bases between the two ends. The CDR3 runs 14 residues. Germline loops: CDR1 SGHNT, CDR2 YYREEE (reference sequence). CDR3 region: CASRLWGLYSEQYF. DNA for the CDR3: TGTGCCAGCCGACTATGGGGCTTATACTCCGAGCAGTACTTC.

The chain links TRBV28 to TRBJ2-7; tentative D call: TRBD1 (5 bases). Germline values: CDR1 MDHEN, CDR2 SYDVKM. The V end lost 2 bases, the J end lost 0 bases, and 11 bases lay between the germline ends. This CDR3 has 15 residues. As DNA, the CDR3 is TGTGCCAGCAGTTTAGATCAGGGCTTCTCCTACGAGCAGTACTTC. It is translated as CASSLDQGFSYEQYF.

The rearrangement joins TRBV27 to TRBJ2-1; no definite D call. CDR1 MNHEY and CDR2 SMNVEV come from the germline V gene (reference sequence). This CDR3 spans 15 amino acids. The V end was cut by 2 bases, the J end by 6 bases, with 14 bases between. The CDR3 DNA reads as TGTGCCAGCAGTTTAGGCAGCGTCCAAAGCAATGAGCAGTTCTTC. This codes for CASSLGSVQSNEQFF.

The chain combines TRBV28 with TRBJ2-2; TRBD2 agrees at 9 bases. With 4 bases clipped from V and 9 bases from J, the junction kept 12 bases outside the gene matches. This CDR3 spans 16 amino acids. From germline, CDR1 is MDHEN and CDR2 SYDVKM. CDR3: CASSYPPGGRARELFF. The CDR3 coding sequence is TGTGCCAGCAGTTACCCCCCCGGCGGGAGGGCCAGGGAGCTGTTTTTT.

CDR3 DNA: TGTGCCAGCAGCTTAGGGGTAGCGGGAGGCTACGAGCAGTACTTC. It yields the protein CASSLGVAGGYEQYF. V gene TRBV7-3 combines with J gene TRBJ2-7; TRBD2 aligns across 10 bases. Trimming at V came to 2 bases and at J to 3 bases, leaving 4 bases not matched to a gene. This CDR3 has 15 amino acids. In germline, CDR1 is SGHTA, CDR2 FQGTGA.

This sequence joins TRBV29-1 and TRBJ1-2; D gene ambiguous. The length of the CDR3 is 13 residues. CDR1 and CDR2 from the germline V gene are SQVTM and ANQGSEA. The V end lost 0 bases, the J end lost 5 bases, and 10 bases lay between the germline ends. CDR3 in DNA: TGCAGCGTTGAAGATCCGGTGGGATATGGCTACACCTTC. Translation gives CSVEDPVGYGYTF. Drawing the rest from reference TRBV29-1 and TRBJ1-2, the complete variable domain is SAVISQKPSRDICQRGTSLTIQCQVDSQVTMMFWYRQQPGQSLTLIATANQGSEATYESGFVIDKFPISRPNLTFSTLTVSNMSPEDSSIYLCSVEDPVGYGYTFGSGTRLTVV.

This chain connects TRBV27 to TRBJ2-7; perhaps D is TRBD1 or TRBD2 (5 bases each). V lost 2 bases to trimming and J lost 0 bases, with 11 bases between them. Germline V gene sequence: CDR1 MNHEY, CDR2 SMNVEV (reference sequence). CDR3 length equals 15 residues. For the CDR3, the DNA is TGTGCCAGCAGTTTACGAGGGGCCCTCTCCTACGAGCAGTACTTC. It specifies CASSLRGALSYEQYF.

The CDR3 DNA reads TGTGCCAGTACCCCCGGGAAGAACACCGGGGAGCTGTTTTTT. This encodes CASTPGKNTGELFF. The gene calls are TRBV6-6 and TRBJ2-2; TRBD2 might be the D (5 bases). CDR1 is MNHNY, CDR2 SVGAGI, per germline (reference sequence). The germline V and J ends were trimmed by 9 bases and 1 base, with 12 bases remaining between them. The CDR3 loop spans 14 amino acids.

The V call is TRBV14, the J call TRBJ2-2; D is perhaps TRBD1 (6 bases). Germline V gene lookup returns CDR1 SGHDN and CDR2 FVKESK. Trimming took 4 bases from V and 6 from J, leaving 9 bases between them. The CDR3 covers 13 residues. CDR3 amino acids: CASSLGAAGELFF. The CDR3 DNA is TGTGCCAGCAGCCTGGGGGCGGCCGGGGAGCTGTTTTTT.